A single sample gave rise to the 18 T cell receptor beta chains below, sequenced in a study of OX40 agonist ivuxolimab in advanced cancers. Library preparation used the immunoSEQ multiplex PCR assay. The source is immuneACCESS, and TCRdb retained only in-frame sequences with V and J called. Part of the clones is not carried over; for the studies checked, unresolved V genes explain less than half of this, and the remainder is unexplained. The sample table holds about 82,000 clones, of which approximately 85% were seen once. The top ten hold over 0.2% of the sample. The material sequenced was CD4+ or CD8+ T cells sorted from blood, taken in a trial of the OX40 agonist ivuxolimab. These receptors were taken from an adult with an advanced solid tumor such as melanoma, head and neck, liver or kidney cancer.

Notes on this clone: Other nucleotide sequences from this sample produce the same CDR3. The V and J genes are TRBV6-5 and TRBJ2-3; TRBD1 is a possible D gene (6 bases). V dropped 2 bases and J dropped 3 bases, with 9 bases sitting between them. From germline, CDR1 is MNHEY and CDR2 SVGAGI. This CDR3 contains 14 residues. In DNA, the CDR3 is TGTGCCAGCAGTTACCGGCAGGGGACAGATACGCAGTATTTT. Its protein is CASSYRQGTDTQYF.

The chain couples TRBV18 to TRBJ2-5; D is perhaps TRBD1 or TRBD2 (5 bases each). Trimming shortened V by 3 bases and J by 3 bases, and 8 bases separated the two germline ends. CDR1 is KGHSH and CDR2 is LQKENI in the germline V gene. This CDR3 comprises 13 residues. For the CDR3, the DNA is TGTGCCAGCTCACCGGGGACGAAAGAGACCCAGTACTTC. Protein product: CASSPGTKETQYF.

This chain joins TRBV18 and TRBJ1-1; D not resolved. Germline-derived CDR1 and CDR2 are KGHSH and LQKENI. V was pared by 6 bases and J by 4 bases, with 15 bases between. The CDR3 length is 14 residues. The CDR3 loop reads CASSLGSEVTEAFF. As DNA, the CDR3 is TGTGCCAGCTCCTTGGGCTCCGAGGTCACTGAAGCTTTCTTT.

This chain uses TRBV5-1 with TRBJ2-7; a weak D match, TRBD1 (5 bases). Looked up from germline, CDR1 is SGHRS and CDR2 is YFSETQ. The CDR3 totals 16 residues. V lost 9 bases to trimming and J lost 1 base, with 23 bases between them. CDR3 DNA: TGCGCCACCCCCCCCAGGGCCCCCTACACGTCCTACGAGCAGTACGTC. Translating gives CATPPRAPYTSYEQYV.

On this clone: The sample carries other DNA sequences with the same CDR3. The rearrangement joins TRBV9 to TRBJ2-1, with D possibly being TRBD1 (5 bases). Trimming took off 0 bases at V and 4 bases at J, with 17 bases between the two ends. The CDR3 contains 17 residues. In germline, CDR1 is SGDLS, CDR2 YYNGEE. The chain's CDR3 is CASSVGSSGASYNEQFF. The CDR3 bases are TGTGCCAGCAGCGTAGGATCAAGTGGGGCCTCTTACAATGAGCAGTTCTTC.

The chain has TRBV7-9 and TRBJ1-6, with TRBD1 as a possible D gene (6 bases). Germline CDR1 reads SEHNR; CDR2 reads FQNEAQ (reference sequence). This CDR3 spans 14 amino acids. V was shortened by 5 bases and J by 9 bases, with 14 bases between the two germline ends. CDR3 nucleotide sequence: TGTGCCAGCAGCGGCACAGGGCTCGGTTCACCCCTCCACTTT. Translation: CASSGTGLGSPLHF.

V is TRBV18 and J is TRBJ1-5; 8 bases are a match to TRBD1. Losses at the gene ends were 3 bases for V and 1 base for J; bases not matched to a gene: 8. The CDR3 contains 17 residues. Germline loops: CDR1 KGHSH, CDR2 LQKENI. This CDR3 is CASSPFSDRGSNQPQHF. The DNA for the CDR3 is TGTGCCAGCTCACCCTTCTCCGACAGGGGAAGCAATCAGCCCCAGCATTTT.

J is TRBJ2-2 and V is TRBV5-1; D not resolved. Germline V CDR1 and CDR2: SGHRS, YFSETQ. This CDR3 has 13 residues. V was shortened by 7 bases and J by 1 base, with 8 bases between the two germline ends. The CDR3 coding sequence is TGCGCCAGCGGCCAAGGGAACACCGGGGAGCTGTTTTTT. Protein product: CASGQGNTGELFF.

The rearrangement links TRBV21-1 to TRBJ2-2; the table's D call TRBD1 went unverified against the DNA. TRBV21-1 is a recognized pseudogene. This CDR3 spans 15 amino acids. Here the CDR3 reads CASSKYSTNTGELFF. The CDR3 nucleotides are TGTGCCAGCAGCAAATACAGCACGAACACCGGGGAGCTGTTTTTT.

The V gene is TRBV27, the J gene TRBJ2-4, with a weak D call TRBD1 (6 bases). Trimming pared 5 bases from V and 4 bases from J, leaving 15 bases between. The CDR3 totals 15 residues. CDR1 MNHEY and CDR2 SMNVEV come from the germline V gene (reference sequence). The CDR3 loop is CASSKDSTKKNIQYF. As DNA, the CDR3 is TGTGCCAGCAGTAAGGACAGTACCAAGAAAAACATTCAGTACTTC.

The chain recombines TRBV6-5 with TRBJ1-2; TRBD1 is a possible D gene (5 bases). Per germline, CDR1 MNHEY and CDR2 SVGAGI. This CDR3 region has 13 residues. Trimming removed 6 bases from V and 3 bases from J, with 11 bases in between. CDR3 amino acids: CASRWDRDYGYTF. CDR3 DNA: TGTGCCAGCAGATGGGACCGTGACTATGGCTACACCTTC.

The count of this clone is one. The V gene is TRBV27, the J gene TRBJ2-2, with D possibly matching TRBD1 (6 bases). Between the trimmed V and J ends, which lost 2 bases and 6 bases, there was a span of 16 bases. The CDR3 contains 16 residues. Germline V CDR1 and CDR2: MNHEY, SMNVEV (reference sequence). Here the CDR3 DNA reads TGTGCCAGCAGTTTAACACCAAACAGGGTTGCCGGGGAGCTGTTTTTT. Residues: CASSLTPNRVAGELFF.

The chain employs TRBV5-1 and TRBJ2-5; D ambiguous. Trimming removed 4 bases at V and 0 bases at J, with 4 bases between. Germline assignment: CDR1 SGHRS and CDR2 YFSETQ. The CDR3 length is 12 residues. CDR3 region: CASSPYQETQYF. CDR3 nucleotide sequence: TGCGCCAGCAGCCCGTACCAAGAGACCCAGTACTTC.

The CDR3 spells CASSITGTHSYEQYF. Here the CDR3 DNA reads TGTGCCAGCAGCATTACCGGGACCCACTCCTACGAGCAGTACTTC. V gene TRBV7-8 combines with J gene TRBJ2-7; D could derive from TRBD1 or TRBD2 (5 bases each). This CDR3 contains 15 residues. V shed 5 bases and J shed 0 bases, with 14 bases lying between them. Germline V CDR1 and CDR2: SGHVS, FQNEAQ.

The V gene is TRBV10-3, the J gene TRBJ2-7; the D gene is possibly TRBD2 (5 bases). The CDR3 is 18 residues long. V was shortened by 0 bases and J by 0 bases, with 18 bases between the two germline ends. The germline V gene encodes CDR1 ENHRY and CDR2 SYGVKD. The CDR3 sequence: CAISESPFDGDSSYEQYV. In DNA, the CDR3 is TGTGCCATCAGTGAGTCCCCTTTCGACGGGGATAGCTCCTACGAGCAGTACGTC.

CDR3 in amino acids: CAWRLRDGNQPQHF. CDR3 DNA sequence: TGTGCCTGGAGGCTGAGGGACGGCAATCAGCCCCAGCATTTT. The rearrangement joins TRBV30 to TRBJ1-5; tentatively, D is TRBD1 (5 bases). This CDR3 has 14 amino acids. Germline CDR1 GTSNPN, CDR2 SVGIG (reference sequence). Trimming took off 3 bases at V and 2 bases at J, with 11 bases between the two ends.

This clone was seen a few times. The chain recombines TRBV28 with TRBJ2-4; 9 bases align to TRBD1. The CDR3 is 19 residues long. Trimming took 5 bases from V and 1 from J; bases not matched to a gene: 15. From germline, CDR1 is MDHEN and CDR2 SYDVKM. The DNA of the CDR3 is TGTGCCAGCAGTGTCCCCGGGACAGGGCAAATGGGGGCCAAAAACATTCAGTACTTC. It specifies CASSVPGTGQMGAKNIQYF.

V is TRBV28 and J is TRBJ1-1; TRBD1 might be the D (6 bases). The CDR3 has 16 residues. Germline V gene sequence: CDR1 MDHEN, CDR2 SYDVKM. V was cut by 5 bases and J by 1 base, with 17 bases left in between. The CDR3 here is CASSTRGGVKNTEAFF. In nucleotides, the CDR3 is TGTGCCAGCAGTACAAGAGGGGGGGTAAAGAACACTGAAGCTTTCTTT.